Listed below are T cell receptor beta chains from one sample, sequenced in a study of blood T cell repertoires in COVID-19. Sequencing was performed with immunoSEQ multiplex PCR; in TCRdb, only in-frame clones are kept and a portion is missing. The repertoire holds about 87,000 clones, with approximately 85% as singletons. Sequencing was done on a sample of peripheral blood. These receptors came from a woman aged 80 or over with COVID-19, enrolled during active disease. Each CDR3 is given with its conserved first and last residue. A D gene is named only where the DNA matches it firmly. Clone size is not always given. Where it is, it says once, few, many or a class for expanded clones.

- TRBJ2-7 TRBD1 TRBV7-9 TGTGCCAGCAGCTTAGTGGTCGGGGCGGACAGGGGTTTTGAGCAGTACTTC CASSLVVGADRGFEQYF
once TRBJ1-3 - TRBV3-1/TRBV3-2 TGTGCCAGCAGCCAAGGGACAGACACCATATATTTT CASSQGTDTIYF
- TRBJ2-7 TRBD1 TRBV10-3 TGTGCCATCAGTGATGCAGGGGGCTCCTACGAGCAGTACTTC CAISDAGGSYEQYF
- TRBJ1-4 - TRBV7-9 TGTGCCAGCGATGGTGGGGCGACTCGTGAAAAACTGTTTTTT CASDGGATREKLFF
- TRBJ1-3 TRBD1 TRBV18 TGTGCCAGCTCACATCCGGGACAGGGAAACACCATATATTTT CASSHPGQGNTIYF
- TRBJ2-2 TRBD2 TRBV5-1 TGCGCCAGCAGCTACCGGGAGGCAAAAACCGGGGAGCTGTTTTTT CASSYREAKTGELFF
once TRBJ2-3 TRBD2 TRBV27 TGTGCCAGCAACCTGCTCGGGACTAGCGGAAGCACAGATACGCAGTATTTT CASNLLGTSGSTDTQYF
few TRBJ1-1 - TRBV2 TGTGCCAGCAGTGAATACCAGTCGGCTTTCTTT CASSEYQSAFF
- TRBJ1-2 TRBD1 TRBV14 TGTGCCAGCAGCCAGCGACAGGGACCCTATGGCTACACCTTC CASSQRQGPYGYTF
- TRBJ1-3 - TRBV6-6 TGTGCCAGCAGGGGCGGGGGGGGCGCGGGAAACACCATATATTTT CASRGGGGAGNTIYF
- TRBJ2-2 TRBD2 TRBV27 TGTGCCAGCAGTTATAGTACAGCGGGAAACACCGGGGAGCTGTTTTTT CASSYSTAGNTGELFF
- TRBJ2-5 TRBD1 TRBV10-3 TGTGCCATCAGTGCGGGGGACAGGGGGCTGGAGACCCAGTACTTC CAISAGDRGLETQYF
once TRBJ2-4 - TRBV2 TGTGCCAGCAGGGGGGCTAGCGGACTAGCCAAAAACATTCAGTACTTC CASRGASGLAKNIQYF
- TRBJ2-5 - TRBV5-1 TGCGCCAGCAGCTGGGGACGGGCGGGGGAGACCCAGTACTTC CASSWGRAGETQYF
- TRBJ2-1 TRBD2 TRBV27 TGTGCCAGCAAGGGGGCGGGAGGGCCCTACAATGAGCAGTTCTTC CASKGAGGPYNEQFF
- TRBJ2-1 TRBD2 TRBV3-1/TRBV3-2 TGTGCCAGCAGCCAATGGTCAGCGGGAGTAGAGAATGAGCAGTTCTTC CASSQWSAGVENEQFF
- TRBJ2-3 TRBD2 TRBV9 TGTGCCAGCAGCCTAAGGACTAGCGGGAGGGACACAGATACGCAGTATTTT CASSLRTSGRDTDTQYF